This entry is about one T cell receptor beta chain. This clonotype was counted a single time. No cognate antigen has been identified for it. No base-level quality is on record; no much larger clone is a single base apart. A single read offers scant evidence. Library creation used 5' RACE. Sequencing used an Illumina HiSeq 2500. A second PCR of about 7 to 12 cycles was performed with a sample-barcoded 5' primer and a J-beta primer mix. Each TCR beta cDNA molecule received a unique molecular identifier from a template-switch 5' adaptor carrying 12 random nucleotides. At least 3 million CDR3-containing paired-end reads were obtained from each sample. First-strand cDNA was synthesized from all RNA with the Mint cDNA synthesis kit, primed by a TRBC-specific oligonucleotide. All cDNA was treated with uracil-DNA glycosylase and then went through a first 18-cycle PCR with the universal primers M1SS and BC2_uni_R. In the original analysis: For normalization, 1 million high-quality reads, each with a distinct molecular identifier, were randomly selected from each sample. Reads sharing molecular identifiers were discarded rather than binned into consensus sequences. MiTCR, with a Q25 quality threshold and the strictest error-elimination algorithm, was used for CDR3 identification, clonotype clustering and error correction. A nonparametric unseen species model using Euler transformation provided a lower-bound estimate of total TCR beta diversity. The raw public data were reprocessed by TCRdb itself: fastp quality trimming at Q25, MiXCR clonotype calling, in-frame beta chains only. CDR3 protein sequences are deduplicated, and each keeps its most common genes and DNA. TCRdb's processing, not the authors' own work, is the source of the V and J calls. The sample contains some 700,000 distinct CDR3 sequences, over 20% of them found a single time. The top ten clonotypes cover roughly a fifth of the sample.

This specimen belongs to a study of blood T cells in healthy people across ages (dated by TCRdb to the mid-2010s). With respect to the entire study: In model experiments, roughly one uniquely barcoded TCR beta cDNA molecule per two T cells was captured by template switching. Age-related changes in TCR beta repertoire diversity were measured in the study by deep sequencing normalized with unique cDNA molecular identifiers. For two donors (one aged 18 to 30 and one aged 80 or older), the study analyzed two additional independent replicas of 1 million unique cDNA reads from the same blood draw. To avoid experimental bias, donors of different ages were spread randomly across the sequencing lanes. The donors were split into four age groups: young (average around 17 years), middle-aged (around 37), aged (more than 60) and long-lived (more than 80).

Donors were about 36 systemically healthy Caucasian individuals from Russia aged about 6 to 100 years. Each donor gave roughly 9.5 milliliters of peripheral blood, collected into EDTA-treated Vacutainer tubes. Ficoll-Paque density-gradient centrifugation was used to isolate PBMCs, with at least 6.5 million per sample. Total RNA, at least 6 micrograms per sample, was extracted from PBMCs with Trizol reagent. Naive CD45RAhigh/CD27high T cell percentages were measured by flow cytometry on a PBMC aliquot from every donor. The research as a whole found: There was a strong correlation between observed TCR beta diversity and the percentage of naive T cells measured by flow cytometry. Donor CMV infection status was unknown, potentially confounding age-related changes in expanded clonotypes. Estimates of total diversity from one million sequenced T cells were regarded as lower bounds and underestimates. Compared with the aged group, more naive CD4+ T cells, fewer expanded clones and increased TCR diversity were shown by the long-lived group, suggesting age selection. Since profiling was done on bulk unsorted PBMCs, naive and antigen-experienced compartments could not be conclusively compared. Observed TCR beta diversity per million T cells fell roughly linearly with age, and a significant reduction was already apparent by age about 43.

The CDR3 runs 14 residues from the cysteine to the phenylalanine. The DNA shown is the 42-base CDR3, in frame from base 1. V drops 3 bases and J drops 4 bases, leaving 10 bases in between. CDR1 LGHNA and CDR2 YNFKEQ were looked up in the germline V gene. The sequenced sample consisted of blood. This clonotype originated in a man aged 65 to 79 in good health. This sequence uses TRBV4-2 and TRBJ1-5; the D gene lacks a confident call. The CDR3 reads as follows: CASSHIGGNQPQHF. Here is the DNA: TGTGCCAGCAGCCATATAGGCGGAAATCAGCCCCAGCATTTT.